Shown below are 10 T cell receptor beta chains from a single sample sequenced in a study of cytomegalovirus exposure and HLA in healthy donors. The PCR was carried out with 60 Vbeta primers and 13 Jbeta primers. Assay: immunoSEQ multiplex PCR; the TCRdb copy retains only in-frame clones and omits some. Of some 120,000 clones detected, approximately 74% appear once; the ten largest clones hold 3.5% to 4.5%. Sequenced input: PBMCs. Receptor source: a man in his forties in good health and CMV-seropositive.

The V gene is TRBV15, the J gene TRBJ2-7; 9 bases map to TRBD2. This CDR3 contains 15 residues. V was pared by 1 base and J by 5 bases, with 6 bases of the junction left unmatched. Germline loops: CDR1 LNHNV, CDR2 YYDKDF (reference sequence). The CDR3 here is CATSRGAGGSDEQYF. The DNA of the CDR3 is TGTGCCACCAGCAGAGGAGCGGGAGGAAGCGACGAGCAGTACTTC. Using reference TRBV15 and TRBJ2-7 for the parts outside the CDR3, the full variable domain is DAMVIQNPRYQVTQFGKPVTLSCSQTLNHNVMYWYQQKSSQAPKLLFHYYDKDFNNEADTPDNFQSRRPNTSFCFLDIRSPGLGDTAMYLCATSRGAGGSDEQYFGPGTRLTVT.

This clone was observed a few times. J is TRBJ2-7 and V is TRBV29-1, with 7 bases fitting TRBD1. The junction had 5 bases not matched to a gene; V was cut back by 1 base and J by 5 bases. This CDR3 is 13 amino acids long. Germline CDR1 SQVTM, CDR2 ANQGSEA. Here the CDR3 reads CSVEGQGPNEQYF. CDR3 DNA: TGCAGCGTTGAAGGACAGGGTCCAAACGAGCAGTACTTC.

The gene calls are TRBV5-1 and TRBJ2-7, with 9 bases that match TRBD1. J was trimmed by 12 bases and V by 0 bases; bases with no gene match: 10. CDR3 length: 14 residues. Germline-derived CDR1 and CDR2 are SGHRS and YFSETQ. CDR3 protein: CASSLEQGAVPWYF. The CDR3 DNA follows: TGCGCCAGCAGCTTGGAACAGGGGGCCGTCCCGTGGTACTTC.

This chain links TRBV27 with TRBJ2-7, with 10 bases fitting TRBD2. V dropped 0 bases and J dropped 0; count of bases not matched to a gene: 2. The CDR3 consists of 16 residues. The germline V gene has CDR1 MNHEY and CDR2 SMNVEV (reference sequence). In DNA form, the CDR3 reads TGTGCCAGCAGTTTATCGACTAGCGGGCCCTCCTACGAGCAGTACTTC. Protein product: CASSLSTSGPSYEQYF.

The rearrangement uses TRBV6-1 and TRBJ1-1; D not certain. V was shortened by 1 base and J by 4 bases, with 13 bases between the two germline ends. Germline loops: CDR1 MNHNS, CDR2 SASEGT. The CDR3 has 15 amino acids. The CDR3 DNA sequence: TGTGCCAGCAGTGAAGTACGTGGGAGTGGCACTGAAGCTTTCTTT. This sequence encodes CASSEVRGSGTEAFF.

In nucleotides, the CDR3 is TGTGCCAGCAGTCCACGGGGGTCGTTCGGCTACACCTTC. Amino acid sequence: CASSPRGSFGYTF. This chain connects TRBV5-4 to TRBJ1-2; possible D gene TRBD1, 5 bases. The CDR3 length is 13 residues. Trimming removed 5 bases from V and 8 bases from J, with 16 bases in between. Germline CDR1 SGHNT, CDR2 YYREEE (reference sequence). Together with reference TRBV5-4 and TRBJ1-2, the CDR3 gives the full variable domain: ETGVTQSPTHLIKTRGQQVTLRCSSQSGHNTVSWYQQALGQGPQFIFQYYREEENGRGNFPPRFSGLQFPNYSSELNVNALELDDSALYLCASSPRGSFGYTFGSGTRLTVV.

This clone was observed at least ten times. The chain carries TRBV25-1 and TRBJ2-7; D is possibly TRBD2 (5 bases). Trimming pared 9 bases from V and 4 bases from J, leaving 10 bases between. Germline CDR1 MGHDK, CDR2 SYGVNS. The CDR3 is 11 amino acids. The CDR3 is CASSEGYEQYF. The DNA for the CDR3 is TGTGCCAGTTCAGAGGGATACGAGCAGTACTTC.

The chain carries TRBV7-8 and TRBJ1-5; D perhaps matches TRBD1 (5 bases). Germline loops: CDR1 SGHVS, CDR2 FQNEAQ. V was pared by 5 bases and J by 1 base, with 12 bases between. The CDR3 spans 15 residues. The CDR3 region is CASSLADMSNQPQHF. As DNA, the CDR3 is TGTGCCAGCAGCCTTGCGGACATGAGCAATCAGCCCCAGCATTTT. The whole variable domain, remainder taken from reference TRBV7-8 and TRBJ1-5, is GAGVSQSPRYKVAKRGQDVALRCDPISGHVSLFWYQQALGQGPEFLTYFQNEAQLDKSGLPSDRFFAERPEGSVSTLKIQRTQQEDSAVYLCASSLADMSNQPQHFGDGTRLSIL.

This clone showed up just a few times. The chain recombines TRBV6-4 with TRBJ2-3, with TRBD2 identical over 8 bases. Germline CDR1 reads MRHNA; CDR2 reads SNTAGT. The CDR3 loop spans 15 amino acids. J lost 3 bases, V lost 5 bases, and 7 bases had no gene match. This chain's CDR3 is CASSPLGTRTDTQYF. As DNA, the CDR3 is TGTGCCAGCAGTCCGTTAGGGACTAGAACAGATACGCAGTATTTT.

The chain uses TRBV18 and TRBJ2-1, with TRBD1 as a possible D gene (6 bases). CDR1 and CDR2 (germline): KGHSH, LQKENI. The V end lost 4 bases, the J end lost 6 bases, and 13 bases lay between the germline ends. This CDR3 comprises 14 residues. The CDR3 DNA sequence: TGTGCCAGCTCACTACGGACAGTCCCCAATGAGCAGTTCTTC. It specifies CASSLRTVPNEQFF.